The source of this T cell receptor (beta chain) is a study of cytomegalovirus exposure and HLA in healthy donors. Trimming shortened V by 7 bases and J by 5 bases, and 17 bases separated the two germline ends. The CDR3 totals 14 residues. Germline CDR1 SEHNR, CDR2 FQNEAQ (reference sequence). The table came from immunoSEQ multiplex PCR; TCRdb's copy has only in-frame clones and leaves some out. This sample has roughly 200,000 clones, with 86% found just once. On this clone: Its antigen is not identified.

Study-wide results and caveats: The study recorded over 150 TCR beta chains that were cytomegalovirus-associated.

This chain connects TRBV7-9 to TRBJ1-1; weak D call: TRBD1 (6 bases). The sequence was obtained from a man younger than 45 in good health and CMV-seropositive. The material sequenced was PBMCs. The CDR3 DNA is TGTGCCAGCACCCAATACAGGGATTCTACTGAAGCTTTCTTT. Its protein is CASTQYRDSTEAFF.